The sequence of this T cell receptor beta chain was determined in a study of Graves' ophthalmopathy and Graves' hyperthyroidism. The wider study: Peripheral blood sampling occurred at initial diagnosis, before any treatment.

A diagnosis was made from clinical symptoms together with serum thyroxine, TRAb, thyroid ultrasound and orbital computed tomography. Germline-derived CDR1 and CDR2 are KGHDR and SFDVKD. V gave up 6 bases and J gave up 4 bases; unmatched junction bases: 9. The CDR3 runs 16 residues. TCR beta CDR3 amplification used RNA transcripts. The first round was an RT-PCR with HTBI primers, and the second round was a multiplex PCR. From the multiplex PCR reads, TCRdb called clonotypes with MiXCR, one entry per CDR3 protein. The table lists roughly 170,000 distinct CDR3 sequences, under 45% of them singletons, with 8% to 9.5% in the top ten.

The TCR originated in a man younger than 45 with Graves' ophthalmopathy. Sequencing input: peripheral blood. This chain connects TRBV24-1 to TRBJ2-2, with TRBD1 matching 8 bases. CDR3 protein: CATSLTTGASTGELFF. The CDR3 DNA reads TGTGCCACCAGTCTAACGACAGGGGCTAGCACCGGGGAGCTGTTTTTT.